This T cell receptor (beta chain) was sequenced during a study of early T cells in non-severe SARS-CoV-2 infection. Overall study: Bulk RNA from unsorted whole blood was sequenced; chains were unpaired.

MiXCR, run by TCRdb on the 5' RACE reads, gives a single entry per CDR3 protein. The sample holds fewer than 35,000 distinct CDR3 sequences; about 5% are singletons and the top ten take approximately 14%. This clonotype was recorded a few times. CDR3 length: 13 amino acids. CDR1 and CDR2 (germline): SGHRS, YFSETQ. The ends were cut back, 3 bases at V and 0 bases at J, with 7 bases in the middle. Material: whole blood. The chain has TRBV5-1 and TRBJ2-7; D remains ambiguous. This clonotype was sampled from an adult who was a healthcare worker with PCR-confirmed SARS-CoV-2 infection or an uninfected control (not recorded which). CDR3 coding DNA: TGCGCCAGCAGCTCCCCGGACTCCTACGAGCAGTACTTC. Amino acid sequence: CASSSPDSYEQYF.